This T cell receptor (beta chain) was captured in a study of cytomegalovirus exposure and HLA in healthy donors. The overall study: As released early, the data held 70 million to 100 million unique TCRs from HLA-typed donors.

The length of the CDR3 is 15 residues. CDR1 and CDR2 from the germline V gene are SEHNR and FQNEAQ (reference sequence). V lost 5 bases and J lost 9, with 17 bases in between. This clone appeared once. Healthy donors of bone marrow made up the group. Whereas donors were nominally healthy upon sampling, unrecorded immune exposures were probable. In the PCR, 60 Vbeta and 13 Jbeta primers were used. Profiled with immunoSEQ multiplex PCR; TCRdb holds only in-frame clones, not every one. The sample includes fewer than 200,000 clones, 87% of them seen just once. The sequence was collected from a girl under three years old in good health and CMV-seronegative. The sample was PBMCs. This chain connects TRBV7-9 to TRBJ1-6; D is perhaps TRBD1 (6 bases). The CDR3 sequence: CASSVQGSGSSPLHF. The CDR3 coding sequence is TGTGCCAGCAGCGTACAGGGTTCTGGGAGTTCACCCCTCCACTTT.